This TCR beta chain was found in a study of blood T cell repertoires in COVID-19. V trimming: 4 bases; J trimming: 2 bases; junction bases outside the gene matches: 6. The V gene's germline CDR1 is KGHSH and CDR2 LQKENI. This CDR3 has 15 amino acids. Assay used: immunoSEQ multiplex PCR; TCRdb lists only in-frame clones, some missing. The data hold some 150,000 clones, with just under 85% observed a single time. The clonotype originates from a man in his forties or fifties who had recovered from COVID-19. The sequenced sample was PBMCs or T cells enriched from blood (not recorded which). The chain links TRBV18 to TRBJ2-3, with 7 bases that match TRBD1. The CDR3 nucleotides are TGTGCCAGCTCACGTCCGGGACAGAACACAGATACGCAGTATTTT. Its protein product is CASSRPGQNTDTQYF. Combining the CDR3 with reference TRBV18 and TRBJ2-3 gives the whole variable domain NAGVMQNPRHLVRRRGQEARLRCSPMKGHSHVYWYRQLPEEGLKFMVYLQKENIIDESGMPKERFSAEFPKEGPSILRIQQVVRGDSAAYFCASSRPGQNTDTQYFGPGTRLTVL.